These 4 T cell receptor beta chains were sequenced from one sample in a study of post-analysis software for immune sequencing data. cDNA libraries for TCR beta contained unique molecular identifiers. TCRdb recomputed calls from the PCR reads with MiXCR, one row per CDR3 protein. The sample contains roughly 870,000 distinct CDR3 sequences, approximately 57% of which appear only once. Study findings and constraints: Controls had lower frequencies than patients of 4 or 5 TRBV segments, which included TRBV5-6, TRBV5-1 and TRBV20-1.

Their target antigens are unknown. The specimen sequenced was blood. Receptors were obtained from a girl aged 10-17 years with multiple sclerosis.

The genes are TRBV29-1 and TRBJ2-6; D is possibly TRBD2 (6 bases). CDR3 length equals 15 residues. V lost 6 bases and J 1 base, leaving 13 bases between the germline ends. Per germline, CDR1 SQVTM and CDR2 ANQGSEA. The CDR3 DNA sequence: TGCAGCGTCAAGCTCGGGGGATCTGGGGCCAACGTCCTGACTTTC. It yields the protein CSVKLGGSGANVLTF.

The chain joins TRBV3-1 to TRBJ2-1, with a weak D call TRBD2 (6 bases). Trimming pared 1 base from V and 10 bases from J, leaving 8 bases between. This CDR3 spans 12 amino acids. The germline gives CDR1 LGHDT, CDR2 YNNKEL (reference sequence). The CDR3 bases are TGTGCCAGCAGCCAAGTTCTAGCGGAGCAGTTCTTC. It codes for CASSQVLAEQFF.

The rearrangement links TRBV9 to TRBJ2-6; tentatively, D is TRBD1 (6 bases). V lost 3 bases and J lost 4, with 14 bases in between. In germline, CDR1 is SGDLS, CDR2 YYNGEE. This CDR3 is 16 amino acids long. In DNA, the CDR3 is TGTGCCAGCAGCGGAAAGGACAGCCTGGGGGCCAACGTCCTGACTTTC. It yields the protein CASSGKDSLGANVLTF.

This chain joins TRBV5-6 and TRBJ2-7; TRBD1 matches at 7 bases. The DNA end is more similar to TRBJ2-5, so the J call may be wrong. Germline loops: CDR1 SGHDT, CDR2 YYEEEE. The CDR3 sequence is 14 residues long. The CDR3 reads CASSFRGTRETQYF. CDR3 sequence (DNA): TGTGCCAGCAGCTTCAGGGGGACGCGGGAGACCCAGTACTTC.